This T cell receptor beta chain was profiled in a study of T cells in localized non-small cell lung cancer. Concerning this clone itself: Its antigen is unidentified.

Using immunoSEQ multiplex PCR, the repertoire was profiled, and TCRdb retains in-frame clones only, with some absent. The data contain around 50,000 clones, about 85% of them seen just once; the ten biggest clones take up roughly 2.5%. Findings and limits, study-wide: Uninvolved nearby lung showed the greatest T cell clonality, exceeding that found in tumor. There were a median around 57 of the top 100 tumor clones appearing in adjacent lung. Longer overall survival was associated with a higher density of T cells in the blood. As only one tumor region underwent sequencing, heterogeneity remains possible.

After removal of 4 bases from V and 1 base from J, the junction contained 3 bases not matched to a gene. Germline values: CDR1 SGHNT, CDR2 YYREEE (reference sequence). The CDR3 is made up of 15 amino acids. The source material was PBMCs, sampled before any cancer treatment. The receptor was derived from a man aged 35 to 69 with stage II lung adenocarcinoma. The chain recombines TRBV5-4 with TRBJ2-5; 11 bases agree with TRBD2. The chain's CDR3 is CASSPGLAGQETQYF. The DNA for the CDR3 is TGTGCCAGCAGCCCAGGACTAGCGGGCCAAGAGACCCAGTACTTC.